The sequence of this T cell receptor (beta chain) was determined in a study of CD8 T cells in ankylosing spondylitis. TCRdb used MiXCR to reprocess the 5' RACE reads, holding one entry per CDR3 protein. The table includes 220,000 or so distinct CDR3 sequences, around 16% detected once. Only a few counts were recorded for this clonotype. What it recognizes is unknown. The V segment lost 3 bases and the J segment 3 bases; nucleotides outside the gene matches: 8. This CDR3 is 17 amino acids long. Study observations and caveats: Characteristic, it appeared, of ankylosing spondylitis blood was a TCR beta motif of several highly homologous variants.

V and J are TRBV12-3 or TRBV12-4 and TRBJ1-2, with TRBD1 identical over 12 bases. The sequence was collected from a male donor with ankylosing spondylitis. The source material was blood, either unsorted or a sorted T cell fraction (not recorded which). CDR3 in amino acids: CASSFRGQGAGDYGYTF. The CDR3, as DNA: TGTGCCAGCAGTTTTAGGGGACAGGGGGCCGGGGACTATGGCTACACCTTC.